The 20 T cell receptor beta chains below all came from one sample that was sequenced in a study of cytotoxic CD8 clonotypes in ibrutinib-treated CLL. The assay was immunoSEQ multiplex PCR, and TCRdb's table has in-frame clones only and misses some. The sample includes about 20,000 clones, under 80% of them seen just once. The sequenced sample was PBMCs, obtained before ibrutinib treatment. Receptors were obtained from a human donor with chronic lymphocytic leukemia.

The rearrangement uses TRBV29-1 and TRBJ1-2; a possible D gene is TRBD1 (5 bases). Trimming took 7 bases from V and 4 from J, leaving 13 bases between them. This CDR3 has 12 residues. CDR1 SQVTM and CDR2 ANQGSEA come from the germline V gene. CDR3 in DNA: TGCAGCGCAGGCGGGGGACGCTATGGCTACACCTTC. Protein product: CSAGGGRYGYTF.

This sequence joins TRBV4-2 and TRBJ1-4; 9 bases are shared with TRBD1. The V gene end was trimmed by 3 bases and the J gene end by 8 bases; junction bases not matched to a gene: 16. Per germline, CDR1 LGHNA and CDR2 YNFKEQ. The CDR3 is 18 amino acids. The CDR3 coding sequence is TGTGCCAGCAGCCACCCAACAGGGGGCGATGCCGTTGGGGAAAAACTGTTTTTT. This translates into CASSHPTGGDAVGEKLFF.

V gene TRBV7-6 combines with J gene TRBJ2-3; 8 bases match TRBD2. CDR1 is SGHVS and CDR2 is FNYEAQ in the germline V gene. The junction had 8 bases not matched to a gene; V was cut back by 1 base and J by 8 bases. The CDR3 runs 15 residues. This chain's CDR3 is CASSLGAGGPLTQYF. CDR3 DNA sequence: TGTGCCAGCAGCTTAGGGGCGGGAGGCCCCCTTACGCAGTATTTT.

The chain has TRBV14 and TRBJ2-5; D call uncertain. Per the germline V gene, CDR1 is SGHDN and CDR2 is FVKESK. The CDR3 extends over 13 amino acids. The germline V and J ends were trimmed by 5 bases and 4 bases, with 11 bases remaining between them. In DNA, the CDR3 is TGTGCCAGCAGCGGTTGGGGTTTAGAGACCCAGTACTTC. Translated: CASSGWGLETQYF.

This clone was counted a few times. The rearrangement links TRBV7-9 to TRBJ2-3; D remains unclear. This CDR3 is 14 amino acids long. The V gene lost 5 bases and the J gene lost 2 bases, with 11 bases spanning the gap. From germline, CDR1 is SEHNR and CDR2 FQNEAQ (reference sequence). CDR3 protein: CASSPWPDTDTQYF. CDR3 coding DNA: TGTGCCAGCAGCCCCTGGCCCGACACAGATACGCAGTATTTT.

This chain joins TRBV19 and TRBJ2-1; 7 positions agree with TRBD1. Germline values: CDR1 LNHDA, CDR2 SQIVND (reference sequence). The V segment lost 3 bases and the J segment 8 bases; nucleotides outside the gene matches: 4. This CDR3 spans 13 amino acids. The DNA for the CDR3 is TGTGCCAGTAGTATGGACAGGAGCTATGAGCAGTTCTTC. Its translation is CASSMDRSYEQFF.

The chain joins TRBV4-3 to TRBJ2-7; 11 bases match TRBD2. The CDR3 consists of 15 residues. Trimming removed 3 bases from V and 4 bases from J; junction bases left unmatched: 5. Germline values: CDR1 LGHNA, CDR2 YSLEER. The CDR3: CASSQIAGGPYEQYF. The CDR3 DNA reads TGCGCCAGCAGCCAGATAGCGGGAGGGCCATACGAGCAGTACTTC.

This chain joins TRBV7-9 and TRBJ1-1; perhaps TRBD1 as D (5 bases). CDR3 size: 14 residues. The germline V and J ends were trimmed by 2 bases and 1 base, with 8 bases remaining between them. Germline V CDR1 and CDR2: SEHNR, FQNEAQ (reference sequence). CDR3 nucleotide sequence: TGTGCCAGCAGCTTACACACAGGGAACACTGAAGCTTTCTTT. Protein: CASSLHTGNTEAFF. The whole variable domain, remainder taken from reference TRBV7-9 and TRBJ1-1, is DTGVSQNPRHKITKRGQNVTFRCDPISEHNRLYWYRQTLGQGPEFLTYFQNEAQLEKSRLLSDRFSAERPKGSFSTLEIQRTEQGDSAMYLCASSLHTGNTEAFFGQGTRLTVV.

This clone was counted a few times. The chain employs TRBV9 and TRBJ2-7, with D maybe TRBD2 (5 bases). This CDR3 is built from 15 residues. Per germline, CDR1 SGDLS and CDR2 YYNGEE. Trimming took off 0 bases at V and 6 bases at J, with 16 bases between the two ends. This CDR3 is CASSVGSLPRGEQYF. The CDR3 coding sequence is TGTGCCAGCAGCGTAGGGTCCCTCCCCCGGGGCGAGCAGTACTTC.

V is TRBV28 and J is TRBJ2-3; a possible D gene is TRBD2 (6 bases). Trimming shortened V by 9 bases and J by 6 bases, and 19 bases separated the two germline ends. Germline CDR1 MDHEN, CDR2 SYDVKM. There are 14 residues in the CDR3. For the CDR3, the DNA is TGTGCCAGTTCACCGGGGACTCCGTTTGATACGCAGTATTTT. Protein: CASSPGTPFDTQYF.

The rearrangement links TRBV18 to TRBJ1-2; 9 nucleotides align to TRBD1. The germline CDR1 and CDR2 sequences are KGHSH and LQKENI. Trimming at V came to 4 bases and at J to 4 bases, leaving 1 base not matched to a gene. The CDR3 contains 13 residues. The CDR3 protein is CASSLGQGYGYTF. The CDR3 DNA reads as TGTGCCAGCTCACTGGGACAGGGCTATGGCTACACCTTC. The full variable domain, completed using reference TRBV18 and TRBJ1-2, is NAGVMQNPRHLVRRRGQEARLRCSPMKGHSHVYWYRQLPEEGLKFMVYLQKENIIDESGMPKERFSAEFPKEGPSILRIQQVVRGDSAAYFCASSLGQGYGYTFGSGTRLTVV.

This CDR3 reads CASSLAEGDYEQYF. The CDR3 nucleotides read TGTGCCAGCAGCTTGGCCGAAGGAGACTACGAGCAGTACTTC. The chain has TRBV5-5 and TRBJ2-7; D not resolved. The CDR3 covers 14 residues. Germline-derived CDR1 and CDR2 are SGHKS and YYEKEE (reference sequence). The ends were cut back, 0 bases at V and 3 bases at J, with 10 bases in the middle.

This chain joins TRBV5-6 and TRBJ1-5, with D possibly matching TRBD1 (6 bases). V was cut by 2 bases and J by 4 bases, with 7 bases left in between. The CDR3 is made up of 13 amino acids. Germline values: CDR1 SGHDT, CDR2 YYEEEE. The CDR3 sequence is CASSLQGNQPQHF. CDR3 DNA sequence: TGTGCCAGCAGCTTACAGGGTAATCAGCCCCAGCATTTT.

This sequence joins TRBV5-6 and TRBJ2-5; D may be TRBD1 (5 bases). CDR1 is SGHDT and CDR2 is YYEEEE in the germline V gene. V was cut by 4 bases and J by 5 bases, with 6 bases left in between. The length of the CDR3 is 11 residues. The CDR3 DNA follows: TGTGCCAGCAGCAAGGGGGAGACCCAGTACTTC. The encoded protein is CASSKGETQYF.

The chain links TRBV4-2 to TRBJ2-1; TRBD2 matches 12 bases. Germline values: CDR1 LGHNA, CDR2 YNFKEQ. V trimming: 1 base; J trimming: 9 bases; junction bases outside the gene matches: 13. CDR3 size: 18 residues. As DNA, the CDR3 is TGTGCCAGCAGCCAAGGGACTAGCGGGATAAGGGGCGGGGGTGAGCAGTTCTTC. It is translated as CASSQGTSGIRGGGEQFF.

CDR3 nucleotides: TGTGCCAGCGATGACGCGACTAGCGGGGGGACAGATACGCAGTATTTT. Translation gives CASDDATSGGTDTQYF. The chain couples TRBV11-3 to TRBJ2-3; 13 bases are shared with TRBD2. The CDR3 is 16 residues long. Germline values: CDR1 SGHNT, CDR2 YENEEA. V lost 8 bases, J lost 3 bases, and 8 bases stayed unmatched.

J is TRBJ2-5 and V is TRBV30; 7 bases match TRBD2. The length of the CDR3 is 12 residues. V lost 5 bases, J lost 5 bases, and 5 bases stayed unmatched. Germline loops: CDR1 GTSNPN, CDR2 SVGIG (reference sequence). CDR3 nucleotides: TGTGCCTGGGGCGGGAGTCGGGAGACCCAGTACTTC. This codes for CAWGGSRETQYF. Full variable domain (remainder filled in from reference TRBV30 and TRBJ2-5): SQTIHQWPATLVQPVGSPLSLECTVEGTSNPNLYWYRQAAGRGLQLLFYSVGIGQISSEVPQNLSASRPQDRQFILSSKKLLLSDSGFYLCAWGGSRETQYFGPGTRLLVL.

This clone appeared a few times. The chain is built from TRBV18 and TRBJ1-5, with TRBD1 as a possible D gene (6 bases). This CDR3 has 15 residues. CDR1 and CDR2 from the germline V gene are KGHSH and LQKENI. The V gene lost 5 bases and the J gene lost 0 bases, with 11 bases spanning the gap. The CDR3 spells CASSKTGSSNQPQHF. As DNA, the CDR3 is TGTGCCAGCTCAAAGACAGGTTCTAGCAATCAGCCCCAGCATTTT.

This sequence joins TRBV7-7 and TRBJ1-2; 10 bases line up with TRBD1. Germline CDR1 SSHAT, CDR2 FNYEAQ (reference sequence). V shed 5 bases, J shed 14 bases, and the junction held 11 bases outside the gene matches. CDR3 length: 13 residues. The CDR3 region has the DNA TGTGCCAGCAGCCCCGGGACAGGGGCCCCCCGGACCTTC. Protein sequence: CASSPGTGAPRTF.

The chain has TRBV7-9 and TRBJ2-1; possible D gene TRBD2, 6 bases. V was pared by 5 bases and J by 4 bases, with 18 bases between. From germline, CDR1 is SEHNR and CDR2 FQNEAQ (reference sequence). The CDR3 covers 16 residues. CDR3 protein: CASSAAGAGPYNEQFF. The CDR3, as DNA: TGTGCCAGCAGCGCAGCGGGCGCCGGTCCTTACAATGAGCAGTTCTTC.